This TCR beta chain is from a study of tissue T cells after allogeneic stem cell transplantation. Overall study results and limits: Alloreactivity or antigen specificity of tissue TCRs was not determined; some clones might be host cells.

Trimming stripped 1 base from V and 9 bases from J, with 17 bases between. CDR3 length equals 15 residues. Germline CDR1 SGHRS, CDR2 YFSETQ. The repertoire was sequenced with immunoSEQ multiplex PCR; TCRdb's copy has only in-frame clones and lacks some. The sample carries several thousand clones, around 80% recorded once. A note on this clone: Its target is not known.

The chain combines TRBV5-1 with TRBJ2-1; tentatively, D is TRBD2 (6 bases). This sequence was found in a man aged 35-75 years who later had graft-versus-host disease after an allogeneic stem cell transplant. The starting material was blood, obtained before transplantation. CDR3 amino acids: CASSLSLGGVGEQFF. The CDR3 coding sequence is TGCGCCAGCAGCTTGTCTTTAGGCGGGGTTGGTGAGCAGTTCTTC.